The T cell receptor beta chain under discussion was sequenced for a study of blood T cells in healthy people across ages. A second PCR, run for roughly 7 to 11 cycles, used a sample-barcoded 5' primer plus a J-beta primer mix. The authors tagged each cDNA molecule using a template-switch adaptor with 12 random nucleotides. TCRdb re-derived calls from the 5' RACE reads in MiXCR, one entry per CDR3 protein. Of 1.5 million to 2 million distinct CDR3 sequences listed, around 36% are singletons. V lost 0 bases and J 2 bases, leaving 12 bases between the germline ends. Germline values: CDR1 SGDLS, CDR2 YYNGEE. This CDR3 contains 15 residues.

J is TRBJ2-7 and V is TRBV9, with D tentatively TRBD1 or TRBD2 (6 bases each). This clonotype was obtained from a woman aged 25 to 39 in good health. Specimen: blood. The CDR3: CASSVASGAPYEQYF. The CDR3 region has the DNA TGTGCCAGCAGCGTAGCGTCGGGGGCCCCCTACGAGCAGTACTTC. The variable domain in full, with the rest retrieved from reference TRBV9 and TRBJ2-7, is DSGVTQTPKHLITATGQRVTLRCSPRSGDLSVYWYQQSLDQGLQFLIQYYNGEERAKGNILERFSAQQFPDLHSELNLSSLELGDSALYFCASSVASGAPYEQYFGPGTRLTVT.